The T cell receptor beta chain described here comes from a study of cytomegalovirus exposure and HLA in healthy donors. This clone was seen more than once but under ten times. Some clones are missing from TCRdb's copy, which holds only in-frame ones; the method was immunoSEQ multiplex PCR. Altogether fewer than 90,000 clones are present, 84% being singletons, with the ten largest covering around 10%. The CDR3 has 13 residues. Looked up from germline, CDR1 is SEHNR and CDR2 is FQNEAQ (reference sequence). Germline trimming cut 6 bases from V and 2 bases from J; bases unmatched to any gene: 3. The receptor's source is a woman aged 18-30 years in good health and CMV-seropositive. The sequenced sample was PBMCs. This chain links TRBV7-9 with TRBJ1-2; 7 bases map to TRBD1. CDR3 sequence (DNA): TGTGCCAGCAGTAAGGACAGGAACTATGGCTACACCTTC. Its protein product is CASSKDRNYGYTF.